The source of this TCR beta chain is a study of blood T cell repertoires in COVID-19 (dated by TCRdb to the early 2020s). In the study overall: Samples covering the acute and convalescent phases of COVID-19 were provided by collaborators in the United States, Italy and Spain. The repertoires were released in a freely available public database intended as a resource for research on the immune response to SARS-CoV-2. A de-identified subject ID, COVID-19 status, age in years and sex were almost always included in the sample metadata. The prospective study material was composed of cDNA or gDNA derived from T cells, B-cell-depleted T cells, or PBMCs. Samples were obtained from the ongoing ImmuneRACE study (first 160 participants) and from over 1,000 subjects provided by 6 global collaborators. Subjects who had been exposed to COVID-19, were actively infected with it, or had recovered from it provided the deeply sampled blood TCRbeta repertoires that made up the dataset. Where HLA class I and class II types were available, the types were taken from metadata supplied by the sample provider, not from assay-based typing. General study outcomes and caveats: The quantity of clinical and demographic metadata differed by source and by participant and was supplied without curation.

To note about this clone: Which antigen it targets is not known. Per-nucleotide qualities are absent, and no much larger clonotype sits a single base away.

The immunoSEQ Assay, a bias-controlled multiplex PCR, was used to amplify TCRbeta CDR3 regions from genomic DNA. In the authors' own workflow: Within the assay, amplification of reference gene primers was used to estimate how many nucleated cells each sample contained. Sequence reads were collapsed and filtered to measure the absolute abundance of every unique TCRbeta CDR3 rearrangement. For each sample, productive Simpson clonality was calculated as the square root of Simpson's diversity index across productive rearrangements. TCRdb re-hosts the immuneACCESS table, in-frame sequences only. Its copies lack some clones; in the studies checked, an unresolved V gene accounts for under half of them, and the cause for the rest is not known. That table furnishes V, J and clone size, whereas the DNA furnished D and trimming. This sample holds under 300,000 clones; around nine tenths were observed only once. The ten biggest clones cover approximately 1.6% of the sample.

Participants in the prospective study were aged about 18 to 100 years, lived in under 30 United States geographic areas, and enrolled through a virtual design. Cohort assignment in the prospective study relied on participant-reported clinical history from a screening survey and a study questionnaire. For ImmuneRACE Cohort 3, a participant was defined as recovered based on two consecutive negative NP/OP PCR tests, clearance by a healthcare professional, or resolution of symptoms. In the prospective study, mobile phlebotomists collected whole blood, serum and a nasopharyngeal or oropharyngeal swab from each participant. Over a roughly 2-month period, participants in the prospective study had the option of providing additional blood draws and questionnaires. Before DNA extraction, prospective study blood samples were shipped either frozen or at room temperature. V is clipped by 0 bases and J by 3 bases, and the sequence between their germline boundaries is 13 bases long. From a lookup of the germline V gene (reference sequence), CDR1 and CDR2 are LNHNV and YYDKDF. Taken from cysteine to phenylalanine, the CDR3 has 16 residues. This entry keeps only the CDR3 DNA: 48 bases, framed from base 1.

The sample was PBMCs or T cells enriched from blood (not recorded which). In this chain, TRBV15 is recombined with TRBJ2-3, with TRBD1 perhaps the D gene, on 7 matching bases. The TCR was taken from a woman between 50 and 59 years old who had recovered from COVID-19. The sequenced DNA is TGTGCCACCAGCAGAGATCCCCCAGGGGGGACAGATACGCAGTATTTT. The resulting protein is CATSRDPPGGTDTQYF.